This T cell receptor (beta chain) is from a study of cytomegalovirus exposure and HLA in healthy donors. Germline loops: CDR1 MNHEY, CDR2 SVGAGI. The CDR3 sequence is 14 residues long. J lost 2 bases, V lost 8 bases, and 6 bases had no gene match. With 60 Vbeta and 13 Jbeta primers, the PCR was carried out. Sequencing was performed with immunoSEQ multiplex PCR; in TCRdb, only in-frame clones are kept and a portion is missing. Here the sample spans roughly 120,000 clones, 8% to 10% being singletons. The J gene is TRBJ2-7, the V gene TRBV6-5; 10 bases map to TRBD1. The sequencing input was PBMCs. This sequence originates from a man younger than 40 in good health and CMV-seronegative. The CDR3 spells CASGPGTGAYEQYF. Written as DNA, the CDR3 is TGTGCCAGCGGTCCCGGGACAGGGGCCTACGAGCAGTACTTC.